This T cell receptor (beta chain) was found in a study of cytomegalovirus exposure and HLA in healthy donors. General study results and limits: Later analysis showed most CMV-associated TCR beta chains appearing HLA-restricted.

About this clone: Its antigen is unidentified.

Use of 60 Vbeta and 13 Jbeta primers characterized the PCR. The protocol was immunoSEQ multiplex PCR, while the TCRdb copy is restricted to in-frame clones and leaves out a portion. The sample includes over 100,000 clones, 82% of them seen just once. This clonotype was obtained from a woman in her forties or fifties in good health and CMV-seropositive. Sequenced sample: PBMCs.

The CDR3 loop is CSVEWGGNTEAFF. The CDR3 coding sequence is TGCAGCGTTGAATGGGGGGGGAACACTGAAGCTTTCTTT. V gene TRBV29-1 combines with J gene TRBJ1-1; D may be TRBD1 (5 bases). The CDR3 runs to 13 residues. The germline V and J ends were trimmed by 2 bases and 1 base, with 8 bases remaining between them. Germline values: CDR1 SQVTM, CDR2 ANQGSEA.